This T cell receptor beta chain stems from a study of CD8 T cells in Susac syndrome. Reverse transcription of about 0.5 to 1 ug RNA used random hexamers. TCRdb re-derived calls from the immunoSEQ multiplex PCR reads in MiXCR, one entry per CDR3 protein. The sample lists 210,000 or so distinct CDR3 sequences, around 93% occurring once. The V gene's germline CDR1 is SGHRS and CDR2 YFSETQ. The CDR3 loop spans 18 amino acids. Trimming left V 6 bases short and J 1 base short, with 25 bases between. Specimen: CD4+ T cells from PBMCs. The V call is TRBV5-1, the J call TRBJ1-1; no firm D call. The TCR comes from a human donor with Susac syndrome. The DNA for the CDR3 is TGCGCCAGCACCCCCCGGCCACCTGGGTTAGGATCGAACACTGAAGCTTTCTTT. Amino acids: CASTPRPPGLGSNTEAFF.